At least ten counts were recorded for the clone carrying this T cell receptor (beta chain). Antigen: not known. The record originates from a study of glioma-infiltrating T cells. Study observations and caveats: Only very few CDR3 sequences appeared in both tissue and blood. Above-expected tissue-blood divergence occurred in all gliomas, most in low-grade ones.

The iRepertoire nested amplicon-rescue multiplex PCR amplified TCR alpha and beta CDR3s from RNA. Input was roughly 95-450 ng of tissue mRNA or PBMC total RNA. TCRdb itself ran the multiplex PCR reads through MiXCR, one entry per CDR3 protein. The profile shows some 120,000 distinct CDR3 sequences, approximately 25% of them singletons. The sequenced material came from glioma tissue, nonneoplastic brain tissue, or PBMCs (not recorded which). The origin of this receptor is a human donor with low-grade glioma or glioblastoma, undergoing nonglioma brain surgery, or in good health (not recorded which).

The CDR3 reads CSVALLRYGYTF. CDR3 bases: TGCAGCGTTGCCCTGTTACGCTATGGCTACACCTTC. The V gene is TRBV29-1, the J gene TRBJ1-2, with D uncertain. V lost 4 bases and J 4 bases, leaving 10 bases between the germline ends. The germline V gene has CDR1 SQVTM and CDR2 ANQGSEA. The length of the CDR3 is 12 residues.